A single sample gave rise to the 21 T cell receptor beta chains below, sequenced in a study of CD8+ T cells in alopecia areata. It was cDNA, reverse transcribed from extracted RNA, that served as the sequencing template. TCRdb's table, derived via immunoSEQ multiplex PCR, lists solely in-frame clones and lacks some. The data hold fewer than 350,000 clones, with roughly 64% observed a single time. As to treatment: oral pan-JAK inhibitor, 5-10 mg twice daily. The source was CD4+ T cells sorted from blood, collected at week 24, from a patient treated with tofacitinib. These receptor sequences come from a human donor with alopecia areata.

The gene calls are TRBV28 and TRBJ2-7; 10 bases agree with TRBD1. The germline gives CDR1 MDHEN, CDR2 SYDVKM. This CDR3 spans 14 amino acids. V shed 4 bases and J 4 bases; nucleotides not matched to a gene: 4. This CDR3 reads CASSWDRGRYEQYF. As DNA, the CDR3 is TGTGCCAGCAGTTGGGACAGGGGTAGGTACGAGCAGTACTTC. The full variable domain, completed using reference TRBV28 and TRBJ2-7, is DVKVTQSSRYLVKRTGEKVFLECVQDMDHENMFWYRQDPGLGLRLIYFSYDVKMKEKGDIPEGYSVSREKKERFSLILESASTNQTSMYLCASSWDRGRYEQYFGPGTRLTVT.

This clone came up a few times. This chain joins TRBV5-1 and TRBJ1-1; D ambiguous. V gave up 2 bases and J gave up 2 bases, with 16 bases separating them. Germline CDR1 SGHRS, CDR2 YFSETQ. This CDR3 comprises 16 residues. The chain's CDR3 is CASSFQVGERNTEAFF. In nucleotides, the CDR3 is TGCGCCAGCAGCTTTCAAGTCGGCGAGCGAAACACTGAAGCTTTCTTT.

The chain couples TRBV30 to TRBJ1-1; 8 bases match TRBD1. Germline V gene lookup returns CDR1 GTSNPN and CDR2 SVGIG (reference sequence). The trim removed 4 bases at V and 9 bases at J, leaving 10 bases unmatched. CDR3 length: 13 amino acids. CDR3 sequence: CAWNSGQGGQAFF. The CDR3 nucleotides are TGTGCCTGGAATTCCGGACAGGGTGGCCAAGCTTTCTTT.

This clone turned up a few times. J is TRBJ1-1 and V is TRBV28, with D perhaps TRBD1 (6 bases). The CDR3 has 12 residues. The V end was cut by 6 bases, the J end by 8 bases, with 13 bases between. From germline, CDR1 is MDHEN and CDR2 SYDVKM. The CDR3 coding sequence is TGTGCCAGCAGGTTACAGGGCGTGGAAGCTTTCTTT. Protein product: CASRLQGVEAFF. Complete variable domain (other parts from reference TRBV28 and TRBJ1-1): DVKVTQSSRYLVKRTGEKVFLECVQDMDHENMFWYRQDPGLGLRLIYFSYDVKMKEKGDIPEGYSVSREKKERFSLILESASTNQTSMYLCASRLQGVEAFFGQGTRLTVV.

The rearrangement uses TRBV28 and TRBJ2-1; 8 nucleotides align to TRBD1. This CDR3 contains 15 residues. V was clipped by 5 bases and J by 5 bases; unmatched bases: 8. Germline CDR1 and CDR2: MDHEN and SYDVKM. The CDR3 DNA sequence: TGTGCCAGCAGTGGGGAGGACAGGGCGCACAATGAGCAGTTCTTC. Encoded protein: CASSGEDRAHNEQFF. The full variable domain, rest sourced from reference TRBV28 and TRBJ2-1, is DVKVTQSSRYLVKRTGEKVFLECVQDMDHENMFWYRQDPGLGLRLIYFSYDVKMKEKGDIPEGYSVSREKKERFSLILESASTNQTSMYLCASSGEDRAHNEQFFGPGTRLTVL.

The sample holds one count of this clone. The CDR3 bases are TGTGCCAGCAGCCTGGACCTTGGGGCCAACGTCCTGACTTTC. This gives the protein CASSLDLGANVLTF. This chain joins TRBV5-4 and TRBJ2-6, with D unclear. The CDR3 is 14 amino acids. From germline, CDR1 is SGHNT and CDR2 YYREEE (reference sequence). V was clipped by 4 bases and J by 3 bases, with 8 bases between them. Supplemented by reference TRBV5-4 and TRBJ2-6, the full variable domain reads ETGVTQSPTHLIKTRGQQVTLRCSSQSGHNTVSWYQQALGQGPQFIFQYYREEENGRGNFPPRFSGLQFPNYSSELNVNALELDDSALYLCASSLDLGANVLTFGAGSRLTVL.

The chain couples TRBV25-1 to TRBJ1-2; 9 bases align to TRBD1. Germline V gives CDR1 MGHDK, CDR2 SYGVNS. CDR3 length: 15 amino acids. V shed 2 bases and J 5 bases; nucleotides not matched to a gene: 6. The CDR3 region has the DNA TGTGCCAGCAGTGAACCGGGACAGGGAGGGTATGGCTACACCTTC. This gives the protein CASSEPGQGGYGYTF.

The V gene is TRBV6-5, the J gene TRBJ2-1, with D possibly being TRBD1 (6 bases). Germline CDR1 reads MNHEY; CDR2 reads SVGAGI. V dropped 5 bases and J dropped 4 bases, with 9 bases sitting between them. The CDR3 runs 13 residues. The CDR3 reads CASSQQGYNEQFF. The CDR3 bases are TGTGCCAGCAGTCAACAGGGTTACAATGAGCAGTTCTTC.

V and J are TRBV6-5 and TRBJ1-2, with D maybe TRBD1 (5 bases). The length of the CDR3 is 14 residues. The germline V gene encodes CDR1 MNHEY and CDR2 SVGAGI. Trimming removed 6 bases at V and 0 bases at J, with 11 bases between. The CDR3 is CASSPGRANYGYTF. The CDR3 DNA sequence: TGTGCCAGCAGCCCAGGGCGAGCTAACTATGGCTACACCTTC.

The rearrangement links TRBV5-1 to TRBJ2-5, with D maybe TRBD2 (5 bases). V was shortened by 4 bases and J by 2 bases, with 15 bases between the two germline ends. CDR1 and CDR2 from the germline V gene are SGHRS and YFSETQ. The CDR3 has 15 residues. The CDR3 sequence: CASSAAPGRQETQYF. The CDR3 nucleotides are TGCGCCAGCAGCGCGGCCCCGGGGAGACAAGAGACCCAGTACTTC.

The J gene is TRBJ2-2, the V gene TRBV6-5; D is undetermined. The germline gives CDR1 MNHEY, CDR2 SVGAGI. CDR3 length: 15 amino acids. V was cut by 6 bases and J by 0 bases, with 11 bases left in between. The CDR3 DNA reads as TGTGCCAGCAGAAACGGACCTGCGAACACCGGGGAGCTGTTTTTT. It translates to CASRNGPANTGELFF.

A remark on this clone: The sample has other DNA sequences that encode this CDR3 too. The chain is built from TRBV7-2 and TRBJ2-5, with D maybe TRBD2 (6 bases). V gave up 5 bases and J gave up 5 bases, with 6 bases separating them. The CDR3 contains 11 residues. From germline, CDR1 is SGHTA and CDR2 FQGNSA. The CDR3 reads CASSRGETQYF. CDR3 bases: TGTGCCAGCAGCCGGGGGGAGACCCAGTACTTC.

The chain is built from TRBV30 and TRBJ2-1; TRBD1 matches 10 bases. The germline V gene has CDR1 GTSNPN and CDR2 SVGIG (reference sequence). CDR3 length: 15 residues. After removal of 0 bases from V and 4 bases from J, the junction contained 3 bases not matched to a gene. As DNA, the CDR3 is TGTGCCTGGAGTGTAGCGGGACAGGGGTACAATGAGCAGTTCTTC. This translates into CAWSVAGQGYNEQFF.

This sequence joins TRBV15 and TRBJ2-7, with no clear D. Germline V gene data show CDR1 as LNHNV and CDR2 as YYDKDF (reference sequence). The CDR3 runs to 15 residues. With 0 bases removed from V and 0 bases from J, the gap between germline ends came to 9 bases. CDR3 amino acids: CATSRDRVGSYEQYF. The CDR3 DNA reads as TGTGCCACCAGCAGAGATCGGGTAGGCTCCTACGAGCAGTACTTC. Supplemented by reference TRBV15 and TRBJ2-7, the full variable domain reads DAMVIQNPRYQVTQFGKPVTLSCSQTLNHNVMYWYQQKSSQAPKLLFHYYDKDFNNEADTPDNFQSRRPNTSFCFLDIRSPGLGDTAMYLCATSRDRVGSYEQYFGPGTRLTVT.

This rearrangement joins TRBV4-1 to TRBJ2-1, with D tentatively TRBD2 (5 bases). The CDR3 runs 15 residues. CDR1 and CDR2 from the germline V gene are MGHRA and YSYEKL. V was pared by 4 bases and J by 0 bases, with 10 bases between. CDR3 sequence: CASSPRVYSYNEQFF. CDR3 nucleotides: TGCGCCAGCAGCCCGAGGGTCTACTCCTACAATGAGCAGTTCTTC.

CDR3 loop: CASSLVGAGQPQHF. CDR3 DNA: TGTGCCAGCAGCTTAGTGGGGGCGGGTCAGCCCCAGCATTTT. The chain links TRBV7-2 to TRBJ1-5; a weak D match, TRBD1 (6 bases). The germline V and J ends were trimmed by 1 base and 6 bases, with 10 bases remaining between them. Germline V gene data show CDR1 as SGHTA and CDR2 as FQGNSA. The CDR3 is 14 residues long.

This chain joins TRBV10-3 and TRBJ2-3; D is undetermined. Germline V CDR1 and CDR2: ENHRY, SYGVKD. CDR3 size: 15 residues. V was clipped by 6 bases and J by 0 bases, with 13 bases between them. This CDR3 reads CAISATTGSTDTQYF. CDR3 bases: TGTGCCATCAGCGCCACGACGGGTAGCACAGATACGCAGTATTTT.

V and J are TRBV7-2 and TRBJ2-7; 8 bases fit TRBD2. The CDR3 sequence is 14 residues long. The J segment lost 3 bases and the V segment lost 5 bases, leaving 6 bases of the junction unmatched. Looked up from germline, CDR1 is SGHTA and CDR2 is FQGNSA. The DNA for the CDR3 is TGTGCCAGCAGCCCAAGGACTAGCCACTACGAGCAGTACTTC. It translates to CASSPRTSHYEQYF.

This chain links TRBV6-6 with TRBJ2-3; D is perhaps TRBD2 (5 bases). V lost 4 bases to trimming and J lost 6 bases, with 11 bases between them. CDR3 size: 13 residues. CDR1 and CDR2 from the germline V gene are MNHNY and SVGAGI (reference sequence). The CDR3 loop is CASSLDGEDTQYF. In nucleotides, the CDR3 is TGTGCCAGCAGTTTGGACGGGGAGGATACGCAGTATTTT.

The chain joins TRBV15 to TRBJ1-4, with TRBD1 matching over 7 bases. This CDR3 comprises 16 residues. Germline CDR1 and CDR2: LNHNV and YYDKDF (reference sequence). The V segment lost 0 bases and the J segment 5 bases; nucleotides outside the gene matches: 6. CDR3 in amino acids: CATSRDAGQKNEKLFF. The CDR3, as DNA: TGTGCCACCAGCAGAGATGCGGGACAGAAGAATGAAAAACTGTTTTTT. The variable domain in full, with the rest retrieved from reference TRBV15 and TRBJ1-4, is DAMVIQNPRYQVTQFGKPVTLSCSQTLNHNVMYWYQQKSSQAPKLLFHYYDKDFNNEADTPDNFQSRRPNTSFCFLDIRSPGLGDTAMYLCATSRDAGQKNEKLFFGSGTQLSVL.

This clone was picked up a small number of times. The V call is TRBV4-1, the J call TRBJ2-5; no clear D. The V end lost 1 base, the J end lost 6 bases, and 6 bases lay between the germline ends. The germline V gene encodes CDR1 MGHRA and CDR2 YSYEKL. This CDR3 contains 12 residues. CDR3 loop: CASSQVVKTQYF. The CDR3 DNA reads TGCGCCAGCAGCCAAGTCGTAAAGACCCAGTACTTC.